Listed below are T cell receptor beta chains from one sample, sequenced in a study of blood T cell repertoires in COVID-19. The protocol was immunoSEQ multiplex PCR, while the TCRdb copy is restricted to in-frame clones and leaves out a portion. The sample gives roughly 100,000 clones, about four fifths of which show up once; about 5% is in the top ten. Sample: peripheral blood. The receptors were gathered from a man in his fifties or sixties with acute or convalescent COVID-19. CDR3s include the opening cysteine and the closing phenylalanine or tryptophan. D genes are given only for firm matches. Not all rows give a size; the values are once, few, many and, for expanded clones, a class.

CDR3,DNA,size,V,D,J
CASSDYGPGYNEQFF,TGTGCCAGTAGTGACTACGGGCCTGGATACAATGAGCAGTTCTTC,-,TRBV19,-,TRBJ2-1
CVFPAGTEAFF,TGTGTCTTCCCAGCGGGGACTGAAGCTTTCTTT,-,TRBV5-8,-,TRBJ1-1
CASRTGFGNQPQHF,TGTGCCAGCAGAACAGGGTTTGGCAATCAGCCCCAGCATTTT,-,TRBV2,-,TRBJ1-5
CASSSGRVQTQYF,TGTGCCAGCAGCTCAGGGAGGGTGCAGACCCAGTACTTC,-,TRBV2,TRBD2,TRBJ2-5
CASSDRGLSTEAFF,TGTGCCAGCAGTGACAGGGGGCTGAGTACTGAAGCTTTCTTT,-,TRBV2,TRBD1,TRBJ1-1
CASSATAGNTIYF,TGTGCCAGCAGTGCGACAGCTGGAAACACCATATATTTT,-,TRBV25-1,-,TRBJ1-3
CASSLLLAGGGNEQFF,TGTGCCAGCAGTTTACTTCTAGCGGGAGGTGGCAATGAGCAGTTCTTC,-,TRBV28,TRBD2,TRBJ2-1
CASSQVRAGTGLYEQYF,TGCGCCAGCAGCCAAGTTCGGGCCGGGACAGGGCTCTACGAGCAGTACTTC,-,TRBV4-1,TRBD1,TRBJ2-7
CASSQGQVGSPLHF,TGTGCCAGCAGCCAAGGACAGGTCGGATCACCCCTCCACTTT,-,TRBV7-9,TRBD1,TRBJ1-6
CASSPTGTVNYEQYF,TGTGCCAGCAGTCCCACCGGGACAGTCAACTACGAGCAGTACTTC,-,TRBV6-5,TRBD1,TRBJ2-7
CASSARDRQTYGYTF,TGTGCCAGCAGCGCGAGAGACAGGCAGACCTATGGCTACACCTTC,-,TRBV9,-,TRBJ1-2
CAAGTGTGANVLTF,TGTGCCGCCGGGACAGGGACTGGGGCCAACGTCCTGACTTTC,few,TRBV11-3,TRBD1,TRBJ2-6
CATSGALAGVFNEQYF,TGTGCCACCAGCGGGGCCCTAGCGGGGGTATTCAACGAGCAGTACTTC,-,TRBV15,TRBD2,TRBJ2-7
CASSGTSGRGEQFF,TGTGCCAGCAGCGGGACTAGCGGGAGAGGTGAGCAGTTCTTC,-,TRBV9,TRBD2,TRBJ2-1
CASSPPQGSSYNEQFF,TGTGCCAGCTCACCCCCTCAGGGGAGCTCCTACAATGAGCAGTTCTTC,-,TRBV18,-,TRBJ2-1
CASSRTDYEQYF,TGTGCCAGCAGTAGGACAGACTACGAGCAGTACTTC,-,TRBV2,-,TRBJ2-7
CASSFGPGYGNQPQHF,-,once,TRBV7-2,-,TRBJ1-5
CASSPTGSNQPQHF,TGTGCCAGCAGCCCAACAGGTAGCAATCAGCCCCAGCATTTT,-,TRBV3-1/TRBV3-2,-,TRBJ1-5
CASSQAGDHNEQFF,TGTGCCAGCTCACAAGCGGGAGATCACAATGAGCAGTTCTTC,-,TRBV18,TRBD2,TRBJ2-1
CASSLSPSGRGEFF,TGTGCCAGCAGCTTGTCACCTAGCGGGAGGGGGGAGTTCTTC,once,TRBV5-4,TRBD2,TRBJ2-1
CASSRLAGSTDTQYF,TGTGCCAGCAGTCGACTAGCGGGGAGCACAGATACGCAGTATTTT,-,TRBV2,TRBD2,TRBJ2-3
CASSFGVAGNSPLHF,TGTGCCAGCAGCTTTGGGGTGGCAGGGAATTCACCCCTCCACTTT,few,TRBV7-9,-,TRBJ1-6
CASSERLAIAYEQYF,TGTGCCAGCAGCGAAAGACTAGCGATAGCCTACGAGCAGTACTTC,-,TRBV5-5,TRBD2,TRBJ2-7
CASRATNTGELFF,TGTGCCAGCAGAGCGACGAACACCGGGGAGCTGTTTTTT,few,TRBV28,-,TRBJ2-2
CASSQDRTGGNTEAFF,TGCGCCAGCAGCCAAGATCGGACAGGGGGGAACACTGAAGCTTTCTTT,-,TRBV4-1,TRBD1,TRBJ1-1
CASSLGQGSAEQYF,TGTGCCAGCAGCTTAGGCCAGGGTTCCGCCGAGCAGTACTTC,once,TRBV7-6,-,TRBJ2-7
CAREKGLPDETSNQPQHF,TGCGCCAGAGAAAAGGGACTCCCGGACGAGACTAGCAATCAGCCCCAGCATTTT,once,TRBV10-1,-,TRBJ1-5
CASSEQLAGAETQYF,TGCGCCAGCAGTGAGCAGTTAGCGGGGGCTGAGACCCAGTACTTC,-,TRBV10-2,TRBD2,TRBJ2-5
CATSRDTTSGNVEQFF,TGTGCCACCAGCAGAGATACGACTAGCGGGAACGTTGAGCAGTTCTTC,once,TRBV15,TRBD2,TRBJ2-1
CASRTGNSGANVLTF,TGTGCCTCCAGGACGGGGAACTCTGGGGCCAACGTCCTGACTTTC,-,TRBV27,-,TRBJ2-6
CASSLSGTDSPLHF,TGTGCCAGCAGCTTGTCCGGGACAGATTCACCCCTCCACTTT,-,TRBV5-4,TRBD1,TRBJ1-6
CATSRDRDSKGAFF,TGTGCCACCAGCAGAGATCGGGACAGCAAAGGAGCTTTCTTT,-,TRBV15,TRBD1,TRBJ1-1
CASSLGTYQETQYF,TGTGCCAGCAGCTTAGGAACTTACCAAGAGACCCAGTACTTC,-,TRBV7-2,-,TRBJ2-5
CASSGTGLRLHGYTF,TGTGCCAGTAGTGGAACAGGGCTACGTCTTCATGGCTACACCTTC,-,TRBV19,-,TRBJ1-2
CASRFSSAGGFYTDTQYF,TGTGCCAGCAGATTCTCTAGCGCGGGAGGTTTCTACACAGATACGCAGTATTTT,once,TRBV28,TRBD2,TRBJ2-3
CSASLGFYEQYF,TGCAGTGCTAGTCTCGGGTTTTACGAGCAGTACTTC,-,TRBV20-1,-,TRBJ2-7
CASSLSPGQSTEAFF,TGTGCCAGCAGCTTAAGTCCAGGGCAGAGCACTGAAGCTTTCTTT,-,TRBV7-3,-,TRBJ1-1
CASSEGLGAWNTEAFF,TGTGCCAGCAGTGAAGGGTTGGGGGCCTGGAACACTGAAGCTTTCTTT,-,TRBV6-1,-,TRBJ1-1
CASRGQGDSPLHF,TGTGCCAGCAGGGGACAGGGCGATTCACCCCTCCACTTT,-,TRBV12-3/TRBV12-4,TRBD1,TRBJ1-6
CSVESGVSYEQYF,TGCAGCGTCGAGAGCGGGGTTTCCTACGAGCAGTACTTC,-,TRBV29-1,TRBD2,TRBJ2-7
CASSLPGTGDEKLFF,TGTGCCAGCAGTCTCCCCGGGACAGGGGATGAAAAACTGTTTTTT,-,TRBV28,TRBD1,TRBJ1-4